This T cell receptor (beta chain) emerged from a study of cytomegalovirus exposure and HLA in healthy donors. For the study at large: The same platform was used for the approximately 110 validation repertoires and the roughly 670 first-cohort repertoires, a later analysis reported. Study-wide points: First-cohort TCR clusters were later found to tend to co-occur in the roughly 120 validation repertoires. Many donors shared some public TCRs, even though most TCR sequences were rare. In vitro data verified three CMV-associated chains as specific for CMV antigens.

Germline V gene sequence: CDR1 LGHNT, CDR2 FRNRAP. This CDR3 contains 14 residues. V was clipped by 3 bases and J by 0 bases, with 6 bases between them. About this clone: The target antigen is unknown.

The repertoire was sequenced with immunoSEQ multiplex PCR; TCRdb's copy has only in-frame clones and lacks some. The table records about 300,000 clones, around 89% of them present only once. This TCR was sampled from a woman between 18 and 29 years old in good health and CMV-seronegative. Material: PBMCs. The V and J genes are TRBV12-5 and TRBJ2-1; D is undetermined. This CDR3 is CASGFTSSYNEQFF. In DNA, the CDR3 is TGTGCTAGTGGTTTTACCAGCTCCTACAATGAGCAGTTCTTC.